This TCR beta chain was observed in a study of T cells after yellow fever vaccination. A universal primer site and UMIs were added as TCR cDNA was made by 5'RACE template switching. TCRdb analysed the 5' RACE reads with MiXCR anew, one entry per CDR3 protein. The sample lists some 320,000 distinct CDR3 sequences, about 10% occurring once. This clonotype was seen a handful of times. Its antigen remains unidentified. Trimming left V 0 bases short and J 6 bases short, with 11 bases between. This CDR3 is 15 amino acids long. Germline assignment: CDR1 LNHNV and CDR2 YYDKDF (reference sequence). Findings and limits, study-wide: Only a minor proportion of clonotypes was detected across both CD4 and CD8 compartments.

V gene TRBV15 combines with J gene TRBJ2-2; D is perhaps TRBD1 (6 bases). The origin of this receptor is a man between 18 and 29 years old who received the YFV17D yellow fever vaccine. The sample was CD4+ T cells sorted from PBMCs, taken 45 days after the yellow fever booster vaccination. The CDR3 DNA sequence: TGTGCCACCAGCAGAGATCTCAACAGGGCCGGGGAGCTGTTTTTT. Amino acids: CATSRDLNRAGELFF.